The 27 T cell receptor beta chains below all came from one sample that was sequenced in a study of blood T cell repertoires in COVID-19 (dated by TCRdb to 2019 to 2021). Libraries came from the immunoSEQ multiplex PCR assay. Drawn from immuneACCESS, this table holds only the in-frame rearrangements with V and J called that TCRdb kept. Clones are partly lost; checked studies trace under half to an unresolved V gene and leave the rest unexplained. The sample includes about 44,000 clones, with approximately 86% observed a single time. Over 20% of the sample belongs to the ten largest clones. Sequencing was done on a sample of peripheral blood. The receptors stem from a woman of 80 years or more in a cohort sampled during active or convalescent COVID-19.

The rearrangement joins TRBV5-4 to TRBJ1-2; possibly TRBD1 for D (6 bases). CDR1 and CDR2 from the germline V gene are SGHNT and YYREEE (reference sequence). V was clipped by 4 bases and J by 2 bases, with 9 bases between them. CDR3 length: 13 residues. The CDR3 nucleotides are TGTGCCAGCAGCCAGGACAGAAACTATGGCTACACCTTC. Encoded protein: CASSQDRNYGYTF.

This chain joins TRBV5-1 and TRBJ1-1; no firm D call. The CDR3 contains 13 residues. Germline assignment: CDR1 SGHRS and CDR2 YFSETQ. The V end lost 1 base, the J end lost 1 base, and 5 bases lay between the germline ends. The DNA of the CDR3 is TGCGCCAGCAGCTTGTTACAGAACACTGAAGCTTTCTTT. Translating gives CASSLLQNTEAFF. Drawing the rest from reference TRBV5-1 and TRBJ1-1, the complete variable domain is KAGVTQTPRYLIKTRGQQVTLSCSPISGHRSVSWYQQTPGQGLQFLFEYFSETQRNKGNFPGRFSGRQFSNSRSEMNVSTLELGDSALYLCASSLLQNTEAFFGQGTRLTVV.

This clone was seen just once. The chain combines TRBV25-1 with TRBJ2-7; the match to TRBD1 covers 8 bases. The germline V gene has CDR1 MGHDK and CDR2 SYGVNS. The CDR3 runs to 16 residues. Trimming at V came to 7 bases and at J to 3 bases, leaving 14 bases not matched to a gene. The CDR3 DNA reads as TGTGCCAGCACCGGACAGGGCCCAAAGGTTAGCTACGAGCAGTACTTC. Translated, it gives CASTGQGPKVSYEQYF.

The chain joins TRBV6-6 to TRBJ2-1; a weak D match, TRBD2 (5 bases). Trimming left V 8 bases short and J 5 bases short, with 16 bases between. Germline V gene lookup returns CDR1 MNHNY and CDR2 SVGAGI (reference sequence). The CDR3 totals 14 residues. The CDR3 DNA reads TGTGCCAGCGGCTACTACGGACTGAACAATGAGCAGTTCTTC. Encoded protein: CASGYYGLNNEQFF.

This chain uses TRBV11-2 with TRBJ2-3; D unclear. This CDR3 comprises 12 residues. Germline CDR1 reads SGHAT; CDR2 reads FQNNGV. Between the trimmed V and J ends, which lost 2 bases and 7 bases, there was a span of 7 bases. CDR3 sequence: CASSLSTNTQYF. The CDR3 bases are TGTGCCAGCAGCTTATCAACAAATACGCAGTATTTT.

Here the CDR3 DNA reads TGTGCCAGCAGCTTGGTAGCGGGACCGAGCTCCTACAATGAGCAGTTCTTC. Its translation is CASSLVAGPSSYNEQFF. The rearrangement links TRBV5-4 to TRBJ2-1, with 8 positions matching TRBD2. The CDR3 has 17 amino acids. J gave up 0 bases and V 0 bases, and 5 bases lay outside the gene matches. Germline CDR1 is SGHNT and CDR2 is YYREEE (reference sequence).

The gene calls are TRBV19 and TRBJ1-2; D possibly corresponds to TRBD1 (5 bases). The V end lost 5 bases, the J end lost 7 bases, and 17 bases lay between the germline ends. Germline V gene lookup returns CDR1 LNHDA and CDR2 SQIVND (reference sequence). There are 14 residues in the CDR3. This CDR3 is CASSAAVARGGYTF. CDR3 nucleotides: TGTGCCAGTAGTGCGGCAGTAGCAAGGGGTGGCTACACCTTC. The variable domain in full, completed from reference TRBV19 and TRBJ1-2, reads DGGITQSPKYLFRKEGQNVTLSCEQNLNHDAMYWYRQDPGQGLRLIYYSQIVNDFQKGDIAEGYSVSREKKESFPLTVTSAQKNPTAFYLCASSAAVARGGYTFGSGTRLTVV.

V is TRBV27 and J is TRBJ1-3, with D unresolved. V gave up 4 bases and J gave up 0 bases, with 10 bases separating them. CDR1 is MNHEY, CDR2 SMNVEV, per germline (reference sequence). This CDR3 is 15 amino acids long. The CDR3 here is CASSSTGFSGNTIYF. CDR3 DNA: TGTGCCAGCAGTTCGACTGGTTTCTCTGGAAACACCATATATTTT.

This rearrangement joins TRBV27 to TRBJ1-1, with a weak D call TRBD1 (6 bases). The germline V gene encodes CDR1 MNHEY and CDR2 SMNVEV (reference sequence). Trimming cost V 3 bases and J 3 bases, with 14 bases left between them. This CDR3 contains 15 residues. The chain's CDR3 is CASSFLRSGDTEAFF. The DNA of the CDR3 is TGTGCCAGCAGTTTTCTTCGATCAGGGGACACTGAAGCTTTCTTT.

This clone was observed once. This chain connects TRBV19 to TRBJ1-1; 7 bases align to TRBD1. Trimming cost V 6 bases and J 4 bases; bases outside gene matches: 8. This CDR3 is 14 amino acids long. Germline V CDR1 and CDR2: LNHDA, SQIVND (reference sequence). DNA for the CDR3: TGTGCCAGTAGAATACAGGGGCTGAGCACTGAAGCTTTCTTT. Its translation: CASRIQGLSTEAFF.

The chain carries TRBV7-9 and TRBJ1-5; 9 bases align to TRBD1. V trimming: 10 bases; J trimming: 5 bases; junction bases outside the gene matches: 3. The CDR3 is 12 residues long. Germline V gene sequence: CDR1 SEHNR, CDR2 FQNEAQ (reference sequence). The CDR3 protein is CATRTGDQPQHF. CDR3 nucleotide sequence: TGTGCCACACGGACAGGGGATCAGCCCCAGCATTTT.

The gene calls are TRBV9 and TRBJ1-4; TRBD1 agrees at 7 bases. V gave up 4 bases and J gave up 4 bases; unmatched junction bases: 10. This CDR3 region has 16 residues. Germline CDR1 and CDR2: SGDLS and YYNGEE. The CDR3 coding sequence is TGTGCCAGCAGCCCCAAACCGGGACAGATTAATGAAAAACTGTTTTTT. It codes for CASSPKPGQINEKLFF.

This rearrangement joins TRBV5-4 to TRBJ2-1; D is uncertain. The germline gives CDR1 SGHNT, CDR2 YYREEE (reference sequence). V shed 0 bases and J shed 0 bases, with 7 bases lying between them. This CDR3 is 15 amino acids long. The CDR3 DNA sequence: TGTGCCAGCAGCTTGGACTCCCTCTCCTACAATGAGCAGTTCTTC. Protein product: CASSLDSLSYNEQFF.

With respect to this clone: The same CDR3 can be traced to other DNA sequences in this sample. V usage is TRBV2 and J usage is TRBJ2-7; D is perhaps TRBD2 (5 bases). The CDR3 loop spans 15 amino acids. Between the trimmed V and J ends, which lost 1 base and 0 bases, there was a span of 10 bases. The germline gives CDR1 SNHLY, CDR2 FYNNEI. In DNA, the CDR3 is TGTGCCAGCAGTGAAGGGGCGGGCGTCTCCTACGAGCAGTACTTC. Protein product: CASSEGAGVSYEQYF.

J is TRBJ2-1 and V is TRBV9; TRBD1 matches 7 bases. Per germline, CDR1 SGDLS and CDR2 YYNGEE. Unmatched junction bases numbered 5, after V lost 4 bases and J lost 1 base. This CDR3 region has 15 residues. The CDR3 DNA follows: TGTGCCAGCAGCCCGGGACAGACATCCTACAATGAGCAGTTCTTC. This encodes CASSPGQTSYNEQFF.

The chain is built from TRBV6-2 or TRBV6-3 and TRBJ1-1, with D possibly being TRBD1 (5 bases). This CDR3 is 16 amino acids long. The V and J ends lost 5 bases and 3 bases respectively, with 19 bases between them. From germline, CDR1 is MNHEY and CDR2 SVGEGT. The CDR3 is CASSLPLGRGHTEAFF. CDR3 nucleotides: TGTGCCAGCAGTCTCCCCCTCGGGAGGGGCCACACTGAAGCTTTCTTT.

This chain joins TRBV5-1 and TRBJ1-2; D gene unclear. Germline CDR1 SGHRS, CDR2 YFSETQ. The CDR3 has 15 residues. Deletions cut 0 bases from V and 0 bases from J, with 9 bases between. CDR3 protein: CASSLEGEPNYGYTF. The CDR3 coding sequence is TGCGCCAGCAGCTTGGAAGGAGAGCCTAACTATGGCTACACCTTC.

The V gene is TRBV7-3, the J gene TRBJ2-2; maybe TRBD1 (6 bases). Germline CDR1 reads SGHTA; CDR2 reads FQGTGA. The CDR3 is 15 residues long. Trimming pared 1 base from V and 2 bases from J, leaving 8 bases between. The DNA for the CDR3 is TGTGCCAGCAGCTTAAACAGGGACAACACCGGGGAGCTGTTTTTT. Its translation is CASSLNRDNTGELFF.

The rearrangement joins TRBV4-2 to TRBJ2-3; 13 bases are a match to TRBD2. V shed 0 bases and J 0 bases; nucleotides not matched to a gene: 3. This CDR3 has 18 amino acids. Germline V lookup: CDR1 LGHNA, CDR2 YNFKEQ. The CDR3 sequence: CASSQELAGGTSTDTQYF. CDR3 bases: TGTGCCAGCAGCCAAGAACTAGCGGGGGGGACTAGCACAGATACGCAGTATTTT.

Here the CDR3 reads CAWSFQGTYGYTF. For the CDR3, the DNA is TGTGCCTGGAGCTTTCAGGGGACCTATGGCTACACCTTC. V gene TRBV30 combines with J gene TRBJ1-2; perhaps TRBD1 as D (6 bases). V was shortened by 3 bases and J by 4 bases, with 12 bases between the two germline ends. Germline values: CDR1 GTSNPN, CDR2 SVGIG (reference sequence). This CDR3 has 13 residues. Together with reference TRBV30 and TRBJ1-2, the CDR3 gives the full variable domain: SQTIHQWPATLVQPVGSPLSLECTVEGTSNPNLYWYRQAAGRGLQLLFYSVGIGQISSEVPQNLSASRPQDRQFILSSKKLLLSDSGFYLCAWSFQGTYGYTFGSGTRLTVV.

The chain has TRBV11-2 and TRBJ2-7; the match to TRBD2 covers 15 bases. Germline V CDR1 and CDR2: SGHAT, FQNNGV. V trimming: 5 bases; J trimming: 8 bases; junction bases outside the gene matches: 4. The CDR3 length is 14 residues. The DNA of the CDR3 is TGTGCCAGCAGCCTCGGACTAGCGGGGGGGCAGCAGTACTTC. Encoded protein: CASSLGLAGGQQYF.

The chain combines TRBV29-1 with TRBJ2-7; TRBD1 agrees at 11 bases. Per the germline V gene, CDR1 is SQVTM and CDR2 is ANQGSEA. Trimming cost V 3 bases and J 2 bases; bases outside gene matches: 0. CDR3 size: 13 residues. CDR3 in amino acids: CSVEGQGAYEQYF. The CDR3 nucleotides are TGCAGCGTTGAGGGACAGGGGGCCTACGAGCAGTACTTC.

This chain links TRBV5-1 with TRBJ2-1, with D possibly TRBD2 on 6 matching bases. V lost 4 bases and J 2 bases, leaving 16 bases between the germline ends. This CDR3 has 16 amino acids. Germline values: CDR1 SGHRS, CDR2 YFSETQ. The chain's CDR3 is CASSRRTINPYNEQFF. In DNA form, the CDR3 reads TGCGCCAGCAGCCGAAGGACTATTAACCCCTACAATGAGCAGTTCTTC.

The V and J genes are TRBV11-3 and TRBJ1-1, with TRBD1 matching 7 bases. The V gene end was trimmed by 1 base and the J gene end by 10 bases; junction bases not matched to a gene: 6. The CDR3 totals 13 residues. The germline V gene has CDR1 SGHNT and CDR2 YENEEA. CDR3 in DNA: TGTGCCAGCAGCTTAGGACAGGGATATGGAGCTTTCTTT. It codes for CASSLGQGYGAFF.

The genes are TRBV7-9 and TRBJ1-1; 8 bases match TRBD1. The V gene's germline CDR1 is SEHNR and CDR2 FQNEAQ (reference sequence). The CDR3 spans 17 residues. Trimming took 3 bases from V and 3 from J; bases not matched to a gene: 12. This CDR3 is CASSLGGTWTGYTEAFF. CDR3 DNA: TGTGCCAGCAGCTTGGGCGGCACATGGACAGGGTACACTGAAGCTTTCTTT.

The CDR3 DNA reads TGTGCCAGCAGCTCGGACAGGGCTGGGGCAGCTTTCTTT. Translating gives CASSSDRAGAAFF. V usage is TRBV5-4 and J usage is TRBJ1-1; 8 bases match TRBD1. J was trimmed by 10 bases and V by 3 bases; bases with no gene match: 8. The CDR3 length is 13 residues. In germline, CDR1 is SGHNT, CDR2 YYREEE (reference sequence).

J is TRBJ2-7 and V is TRBV7-9; D is uncertain. The germline CDR1 and CDR2 sequences are SEHNR and FQNEAQ (reference sequence). Between the trimmed V and J ends, which lost 8 bases and 4 bases, there was a span of 9 bases. This CDR3 spans 11 amino acids. CDR3 sequence (DNA): TGTGCCAGCTTGGGCTCATACGAGCAGTACTTC. Protein sequence: CASLGSYEQYF.